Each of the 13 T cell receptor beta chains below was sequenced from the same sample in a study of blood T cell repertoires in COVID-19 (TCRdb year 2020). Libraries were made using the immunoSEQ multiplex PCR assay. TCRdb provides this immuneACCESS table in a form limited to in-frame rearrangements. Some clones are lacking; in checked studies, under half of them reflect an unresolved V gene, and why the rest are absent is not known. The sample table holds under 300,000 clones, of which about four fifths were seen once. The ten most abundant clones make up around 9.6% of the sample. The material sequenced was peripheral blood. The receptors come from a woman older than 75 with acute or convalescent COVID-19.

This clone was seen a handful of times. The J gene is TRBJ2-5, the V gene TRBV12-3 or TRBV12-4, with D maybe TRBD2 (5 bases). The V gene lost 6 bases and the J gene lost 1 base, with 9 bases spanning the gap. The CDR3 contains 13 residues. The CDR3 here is CASRPGVQETQYF. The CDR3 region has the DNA TGTGCCAGCAGGCCCGGGGTCCAAGAGACCCAGTACTTC.

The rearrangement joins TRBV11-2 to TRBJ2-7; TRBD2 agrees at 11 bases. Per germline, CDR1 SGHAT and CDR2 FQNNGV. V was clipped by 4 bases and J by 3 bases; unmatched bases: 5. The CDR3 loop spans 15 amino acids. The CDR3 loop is CASSSTLAGGYEQYF. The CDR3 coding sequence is TGTGCCAGCAGCTCAACCCTAGCGGGGGGCTACGAGCAGTACTTC.

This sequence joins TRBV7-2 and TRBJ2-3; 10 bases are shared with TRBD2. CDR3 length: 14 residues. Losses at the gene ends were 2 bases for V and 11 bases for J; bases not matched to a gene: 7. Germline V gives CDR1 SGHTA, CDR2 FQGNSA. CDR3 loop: CASSLSTSGVKQYF. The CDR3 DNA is TGTGCCAGCAGCTTAAGCACTAGCGGGGTGAAGCAGTATTTT. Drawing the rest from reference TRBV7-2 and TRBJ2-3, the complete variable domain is GAGVSQSPSNKVTEKGKDVELRCDPISGHTALYWYRQSLGQGLEFLIYFQGNSAPDKSGLPSDRFSAERTGGSVSTLTIQRTQQEDSAVYLCASSLSTSGVKQYFGPGTRLTVL.

CDR3 DNA: TGTGCCAGCAGCTATGACAGGGTGAGGACTGAAGCTTTCTTT. This gives the protein CASSYDRVRTEAFF. The J gene is TRBJ1-1, the V gene TRBV5-4, with 7 bases aligning to TRBD1. There are 14 residues in the CDR3. V trimming: 3 bases; J trimming: 5 bases; junction bases outside the gene matches: 7. Germline V lookup: CDR1 SGHNT, CDR2 YYREEE (reference sequence).

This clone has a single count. The CDR3 spells CANRPGTSGYNEQFF. The CDR3, as DNA: TGTGCCAACAGGCCCGGGACTAGCGGGTACAATGAGCAGTTCTTC. This rearrangement joins TRBV5-4 to TRBJ2-1; the match to TRBD2 covers 12 bases. CDR3 length: 15 residues. Germline CDR1 SGHNT, CDR2 YYREEE (reference sequence). V lost 9 bases, J lost 4 bases, and 8 bases stayed unmatched.

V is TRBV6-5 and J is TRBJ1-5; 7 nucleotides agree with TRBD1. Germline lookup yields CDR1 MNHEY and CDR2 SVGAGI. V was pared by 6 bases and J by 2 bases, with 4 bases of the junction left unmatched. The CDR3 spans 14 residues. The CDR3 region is CASRTGLGNQPQHF. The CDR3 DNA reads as TGTGCCAGCAGGACAGGGTTGGGCAATCAGCCCCAGCATTTT.

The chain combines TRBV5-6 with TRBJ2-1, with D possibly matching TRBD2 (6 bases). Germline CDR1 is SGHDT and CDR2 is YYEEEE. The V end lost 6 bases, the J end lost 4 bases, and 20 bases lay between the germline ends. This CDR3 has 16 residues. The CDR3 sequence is CASTTLGGTSYNEQFF. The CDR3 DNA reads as TGTGCCAGCACCACCCTTGGAGGGACTTCATACAATGAGCAGTTCTTC.

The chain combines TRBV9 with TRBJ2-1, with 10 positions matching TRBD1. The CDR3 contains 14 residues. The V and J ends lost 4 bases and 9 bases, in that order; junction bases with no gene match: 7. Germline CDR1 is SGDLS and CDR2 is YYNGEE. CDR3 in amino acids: CASSPHRDRGEQFF. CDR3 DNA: TGTGCCAGCAGCCCCCACCGGGACAGGGGTGAGCAGTTCTTC.

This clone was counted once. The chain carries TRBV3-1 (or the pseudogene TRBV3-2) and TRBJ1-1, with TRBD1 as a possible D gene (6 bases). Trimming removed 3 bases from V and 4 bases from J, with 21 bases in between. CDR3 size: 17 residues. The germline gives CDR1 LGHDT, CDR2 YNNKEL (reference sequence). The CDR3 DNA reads TGTGCCAGCAGCCACTCTCAAGGGGGGGCTCGGGCCACTGAAGCTTTCTTT. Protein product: CASSHSQGGARATEAFF.

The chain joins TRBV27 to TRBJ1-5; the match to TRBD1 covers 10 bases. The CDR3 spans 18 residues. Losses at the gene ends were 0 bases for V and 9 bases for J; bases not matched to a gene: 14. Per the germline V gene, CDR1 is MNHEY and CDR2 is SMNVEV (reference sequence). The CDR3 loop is CASSLSGQRDRGGPPQHF. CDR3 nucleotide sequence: TGTGCCAGCAGTTTATCGGGCCAACGGGACAGGGGAGGACCGCCCCAGCATTTT.

CDR3 protein: CASSIPPAGPRMNTEAFF. In nucleotides, the CDR3 is TGTGCCAGTAGTATCCCCCCAGCAGGCCCCAGAATGAACACTGAAGCTTTCTTT. The rearrangement uses TRBV19 and TRBJ1-1; D is uncertain. Per the germline V gene, CDR1 is LNHDA and CDR2 is SQIVND (reference sequence). The CDR3 runs 18 residues. V was shortened by 3 bases and J by 0 bases, with 20 bases between the two germline ends.

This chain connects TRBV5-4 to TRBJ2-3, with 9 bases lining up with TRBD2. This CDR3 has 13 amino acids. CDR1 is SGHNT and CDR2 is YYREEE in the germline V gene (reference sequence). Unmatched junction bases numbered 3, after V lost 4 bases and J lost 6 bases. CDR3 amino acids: CASSRGGADTQYF. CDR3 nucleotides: TGTGCCAGCAGCCGCGGGGGGGCGGATACGCAGTATTTT.

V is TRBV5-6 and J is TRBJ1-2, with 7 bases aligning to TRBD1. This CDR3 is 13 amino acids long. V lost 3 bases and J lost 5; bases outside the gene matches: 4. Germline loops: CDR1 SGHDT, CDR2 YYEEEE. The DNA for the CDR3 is TGTGCCAGCAGCTGGGACAGTATTTATGGCTACACCTTC. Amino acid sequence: CASSWDSIYGYTF. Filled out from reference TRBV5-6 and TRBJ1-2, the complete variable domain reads DAGVTQSPTHLIKTRGQQVTLRCSPKSGHDTVSWYQQALGQGPQFIFQYYEEEERQRGNFPDRFSGHQFPNYSSELNVNALLLGDSALYLCASSWDSIYGYTFGSGTRLTVV.